Reported below is one T cell receptor (beta chain). This clonotype has a handful of counts. What this receptor recognizes is not known. Qualities for individual bases were not recorded, and no much larger clone is one base off. Ophthalmopathy patients had moderately to severely active disease, Clinical Activity Score of at least 3, NOSPECS grade of at least 4, and duration under 3 months. Any patient with an uncontrolled infection, another autoimmune disease, pregnancy or lactation was excluded. Diagnoses were established on the basis of clinical symptoms, serum thyroxine and TRAb, thyroid ultrasound, and orbital computed tomography. PBMCs were isolated from approximately 10 ml of fresh peripheral blood by Ficoll-Paque density gradient centrifugation. Total RNA was extracted using Trizol reagent, and RNA quality was assessed on an Agilent 2100 Bioanalyzer. This specimen belongs to a study of T cells in Graves' hyperthyroidism and ophthalmopathy (dated by TCRdb to the late 2010s). Notes on the research overall: Peripheral blood samples were taken at the time of initial diagnosis, prior to any treatment. TCR V-J signatures able to tell the groups apart were searched for in a discovery cohort of 100 or so patients, of whom over 40 had Graves' ophthalmopathy and 55 to 60 had stable Graves' hyperthyroidism. Whether ophthalmopathy could be predicted prospectively was tested in an independent validation cohort made up of under 20 hyperthyroidism patients plus 17 patients who later progressed to ophthalmopathy. For training and testing, the 100 or so patients in the discovery cohort were randomly divided in a 7:3 ratio. In more than five Graves' hyperthyroidism patients, the study also compared T-cell repertoires from thyroid tissue with T-cell repertoires from blood. Once sampling was done, hyperthyroidism patients were given methimazole at a starting dose of 30 mg daily, whereas ophthalmopathy patients were given high-dose intravenous methylprednisolone. According to the paper, TCR Vbeta CDR3 sequencing was carried out on about 140 peripheral blood samples, which came from fewer than 50 ophthalmopathy, approximately 78 hyperthyroidism and about 17 progressor patients. Beyond this particular receptor, the publication reports: No statistical method was used to set the sample size in advance, and investigators knew the group allocation. Most expanded thyroid clonotypes (frequency above 0.001) were also detected in blood, suggesting blood repertoires may reflect thyroid immune responses. A 13 V-J signature model separated ophthalmopathy from stable hyperthyroidism, with about 90% sensitivity and about 81% specificity in cross-validation and 80%/75% in testing. In validation, the model predicted progression to ophthalmopathy a median of 6.5 months before onset, with about 71% sensitivity and roughly 73% specificity.

TCR beta CDR3 regions were amplified from RNA transcripts. For the first round of RT-PCR on the TCR CDR3, the HTBI primer set was used together with the Qiagen OneStep RT-PCR kit. Libraries were constructed in a second round of multiplex PCR, after which size selection and purification were performed. Paired-end sequencing of the libraries was performed with 100 bp reads on an Illumina HiSeq2000. Under the source paper's analysis protocol: SOAPnuke was used to process the raw data, removing reads that contained adapters or uncalled bases, had a mean Phred below 15, or lacked an exact match to the constant primer or identifier. COPE v1.2.5 was used to merge the high-quality paired reads, and each unique nucleotide sequence was defined as a clonotype. Clonotypes were aligned to IMGT TRBV, TRBD and TRBJ reference segments using MiTCR v1.1. Analysis was restricted to V-J combinations with a frequency above 0.0001, which covered 99.2% of repertoires. The TCS score was defined as the ratio of F50 (clonal expansion) to E x V (chaos), calculated using BLOSUM62-based TCRdist between CDR3 peptides within each V-J. Welch's t-statistics and random forest reduced several hundred V-J features to under 15, which were used in a naive Bayes classifier (R e1071). Clones were called with MiXCR by TCRdb after fastp trimmed the public reads at Q25, and only in-frame beta chains were retained. Duplicate CDR3 protein sequences are folded into a single record with the most common DNA and genes. TCRdb assigned the V and J calls; the authors' analysis was not used. This sample has 660,000 or so distinct CDR3 sequences in its table, and less than 25% of those were observed once. The top ten clonotypes cover 34% of the sample.

V lost 5 bases and J lost 6 bases, and the count of bases not matched to a germline gene is 15. The CDR1 and CDR2 encoded by the germline V gene (reference sequence) are SEHNR and FQNEAQ. From cysteine to phenylalanine, the CDR3 is 17 amino acids long. Of all the DNA, just the CDR3 is kept, 51 bases in frame from base 1. Sequencing input: blood. The receptor's source is a man aged 30 to 39 with Graves' ophthalmopathy. The rearrangement combines TRBV7-9 with TRBJ2-7, and 11 junctional nucleotides match TRBD2. In nucleotide form, the sequence is TGTGCCAGCAGCCCCACGGGGCTAGCGGGAGGACGGCGCGAGCAGTACTTC. Protein translation: CASSPTGLAGGRREQYF.